This TCR beta chain came from a study of spatial heterogeneity in lung cancer. As for the study in general: After resection, follow-up PBMC samples were sequenced when available, at a median of about 2 years later. Mean representation of each unique TCR and UMI combination in the raw reads exceeded 9.5 occurrences.

Regarding time point: blood at routine non-recurrence follow-up after resection. Unsorted samples of tumor, nontumor lung or frozen PBMC had their whole RNA sequenced. TCR cDNA molecules were tagged individually, and each one carried a unique molecular identifier. TCRdb ran MiXCR on the 5' RACE reads and lists one entry per CDR3 protein. Of 95,000 to 130,000 distinct CDR3 sequences listed, 10% to 15% are singletons. Germline V gene data show CDR1 as MNHEY and CDR2 as SVGEGT. The V end lost 5 bases, the J end lost 3 bases, and 13 bases lay between the germline ends. The CDR3 extends over 14 amino acids. Comment on this clonotype: Antigen: not known.

Study-wide findings and caveats: The appearance of ubiquitous expanded tumor TCRs in blood was greater at resection than follow-up.

The chain recombines TRBV6-2 or TRBV6-3 with TRBJ2-5; D is ambiguous. The source is a male donor with early-stage non-small cell lung cancer. The material was PBMCs, obtained at follow-up. The DNA for the CDR3 is TGTGCCAGCAGTCGTTTTCAGCTTGAAGAGACCCAGTACTTC. Translation gives CASSRFQLEETQYF.